The 29 T cell receptor beta chains given below trace back to one sample, sequenced in a study of blood T cells in healthy people across ages. It was with a sample-barcoded 5' primer and a J-beta primer mix that a second PCR of roughly 7 to 12 cycles was run. TCRdb re-analysed the 5' RACE reads in MiXCR, keeping a single row per CDR3 protein. The table has about 780,000 distinct CDR3 sequences, more than 25% seen once. This sample was shared with a second study, whose subject was T cells of mothers and their children.

Specimen: blood. All receptors come from a boy between 10 and 17 years old in good health.

V is TRBV12-3 or TRBV12-4 and J is TRBJ1-4; the match to TRBD1 covers 7 bases. V lost 6 bases and J lost 4; bases outside the gene matches: 8. This CDR3 has 15 amino acids. The CDR3 spells CASRYGTVYNEKLFF. DNA of the CDR3: TGTGCCAGCAGATATGGGACAGTCTATAATGAAAAACTGTTTTTT.

In DNA form, the CDR3 reads TGTGCCAGCAGTCCCCGGAGGGCGGATCGGGCATACTTC. Protein sequence: CASSPRRADRAYF. This chain joins TRBV28 and TRBJ2-5, with D possibly being TRBD2 (6 bases). CDR3 length: 13 amino acids. Germline CDR1 reads MDHEN; CDR2 reads SYDVKM. Trimming shortened V by 5 bases and J by 14 bases, and 21 bases separated the two germline ends.

CDR3 in amino acids: CASSLGQGINQETQYF. The CDR3 DNA reads TGTGCCAGCAGCTTGGGACAGGGCATAAATCAAGAGACCCAGTACTTC. The rearrangement joins TRBV5-5 to TRBJ2-5, with 7 bases fitting TRBD1. Trimming at V came to 0 bases and at J to 2 bases, leaving 7 bases not matched to a gene. The CDR3 spans 16 residues. Germline CDR1 and CDR2: SGHKS and YYEKEE (reference sequence).

This clonotype was detected only a few times. The chain joins TRBV7-9 to TRBJ1-1; D not resolved. Germline loops: CDR1 SEHNR, CDR2 FQNEAQ (reference sequence). Trimming stripped 5 bases from V and 8 bases from J, with 12 bases between. The CDR3 has 12 amino acids. For the CDR3, the DNA is TGTGCCAGCAGCCTCCCGAGGCTCGAAGCTTTCTTT. This gives the protein CASSLPRLEAFF.

This clonotype has just a few counts. This chain links TRBV27 with TRBJ2-7; 8 nucleotides match TRBD1. The trim removed 8 bases at V and 4 bases at J, leaving 10 bases unmatched. Germline loops: CDR1 MNHEY, CDR2 SMNVEV (reference sequence). The CDR3 extends over 14 amino acids. CDR3: CASRKPGGSYEQYF. In DNA, the CDR3 is TGTGCCAGCCGTAAGCCAGGGGGCTCATACGAGCAGTACTTC.

This chain uses TRBV5-1 with TRBJ1-4; possibly TRBD1 for D (6 bases). CDR1 SGHRS and CDR2 YFSETQ come from the germline V gene. V lost 4 bases and J 8 bases, leaving 18 bases between the germline ends. This CDR3 has 15 residues. Written as DNA, the CDR3 is TGCGCCAGCAGCAGCGCAGGGGAGGAACGCGAAAAACTGTTTTTT. Its translation is CASSSAGEEREKLFF.

The chain employs TRBV6-1 and TRBJ1-6; D not certain. The CDR3 covers 14 residues. V was cut by 2 bases and J by 9 bases, with 11 bases left in between. CDR1 is MNHNS and CDR2 is SASEGT in the germline V gene. The CDR3 spells CASSESGYGSPLHF. DNA for the CDR3: TGTGCCAGCAGTGAATCGGGGTACGGTTCACCCCTCCACTTT.

This clonotype was counted between two and nine times. The V call is TRBV7-3, the J call TRBJ2-5; 9 bases are shared with TRBD2. V shed 1 base and J 1 base; nucleotides not matched to a gene: 4. Germline CDR1 SGHTA, CDR2 FQGTGA. CDR3 length: 16 residues. CDR3 in amino acids: CASSLRLAVPQETQYF. The CDR3 DNA reads TGTGCCAGCAGCTTAAGACTAGCGGTCCCCCAAGAGACCCAGTACTTC.

The rearrangement links TRBV10-3 to TRBJ2-7; 11 bases agree with TRBD2. Judging by the DNA end, TRBJ2-5 fits better; the J call may be wrong. Germline V gene data show CDR1 as ENHRY and CDR2 as SYGVKD. The CDR3 spans 15 residues. Here the CDR3 reads CAISEGLAGGETQYF. As DNA, the CDR3 is TGTGCCATCAGTGAGGGGCTAGCGGGGGGAGAGACCCAGTACTTC.

This clonotype was seen only a few times. The V gene is TRBV14, the J gene TRBJ1-6, with D perhaps matching TRBD1 (5 bases). The ends were cut back, 0 bases at V and 15 bases at J, with 12 bases in the middle. Germline V lookup: CDR1 SGHDN, CDR2 FVKESK. The CDR3 totals 13 residues. CDR3 sequence reads: CASSQDRGHRLHF. The CDR3 bases are TGTGCCAGCAGCCAAGATCGGGGCCACCGCCTCCACTTT.

The rearrangement links TRBV6-6 to TRBJ2-7; TRBD2 might be the D (6 bases). The V gene lost 2 bases and the J gene lost 4 bases, with 21 bases spanning the gap. This CDR3 contains 17 residues. Germline values: CDR1 MNHNY, CDR2 SVGAGI (reference sequence). In DNA, the CDR3 is TGTGCCAGCAGTTACAACGGGGGACCCTCGAGGAGGTACGAGCAGTACTTC. Residues: CASSYNGGPSRRYEQYF.

This chain joins TRBV28 and TRBJ2-3; no firm D call. Trimming removed 3 bases from V and 2 bases from J, with 9 bases in between. The CDR3 is made up of 14 amino acids. From germline, CDR1 is MDHEN and CDR2 SYDVKM. The CDR3 DNA reads as TGTGCCAGCAGTTTTAAGGGAATCACAGATACGCAGTATTTT. Translated: CASSFKGITDTQYF.

This clonotype showed up just a few times. The V call is TRBV2, the J call TRBJ2-6, with unresolved D. The CDR3 spans 15 residues. Looked up from germline, CDR1 is SNHLY and CDR2 is FYNNEI. Trimming shortened V by 6 bases and J by 4 bases, and 13 bases separated the two germline ends. CDR3 in DNA: TGTGCCAGCAGCGTAGAAGCGCCCGGGGCCAACGTCCTGACTTTC. Translating gives CASSVEAPGANVLTF.

This clonotype was observed at least ten times. The V call is TRBV27, the J call TRBJ2-5; D ambiguous. The CDR3 is made up of 13 amino acids. V lost 2 bases and J 2 bases, leaving 6 bases between the germline ends. Germline loops: CDR1 MNHEY, CDR2 SMNVEV (reference sequence). CDR3 DNA sequence: TGTGCCAGCAGTTTAAGGCGGCAAGAGACCCAGTACTTC. Its protein is CASSLRRQETQYF.

The V gene is TRBV2, the J gene TRBJ2-2, with TRBD1 identical over 8 bases. V lost 6 bases to trimming and J lost 0 bases; unmatched junction nucleotides: 3. Looked up from germline, CDR1 is SNHLY and CDR2 is FYNNEI. The CDR3 is 15 amino acids. The CDR3 DNA follows: TGTGCCAGCAGGGGGACAGGATCGAACACCGGGGAGCTGTTTTTT. Its translation: CASRGTGSNTGELFF.

This chain connects TRBV20-1 to TRBJ2-5, with TRBD2 matching over 9 bases. The tail of the sequence fits TRBJ2-7 better, so the J call may be wrong. Germline-derived CDR1 and CDR2 are DFQATT and SNEGSKA (reference sequence). The CDR3 contains 16 residues. This CDR3 is CSARDPQAGGSYEQYF. The CDR3 bases are TGCAGTGCTAGAGATCCCCAAGCGGGGGGTTCCTACGAGCAGTACTTC.

The V and J genes are TRBV6-2 or TRBV6-3 and TRBJ2-2; unclear D gene. CDR1 MNHEY and CDR2 SVGEGT come from the germline V gene. The CDR3 runs 15 residues. Trimming removed 5 bases from V and 0 bases from J, with 10 bases in between. The CDR3 bases are TGTGCCAGCAGTCCGATGATGGCGAACACCGGGGAGCTGTTTTTT. It specifies CASSPMMANTGELFF.

The sample holds a few counts of this clonotype. The CDR3 here is CSVAASYEQYF. In nucleotides, the CDR3 is TGCAGCGTTGCGGCCTCCTACGAGCAGTACTTC. This rearrangement joins TRBV29-1 to TRBJ2-7; no clear D. The CDR3 consists of 11 residues. V lost 4 bases to trimming and J lost 0 bases, with 4 bases between them. Germline CDR1 is SQVTM and CDR2 is ANQGSEA.

This clonotype was observed a single time. The V call is TRBV20-1, the J call TRBJ1-4; D is uncertain. Germline CDR1 DFQATT, CDR2 SNEGSKA (reference sequence). With 2 bases removed from V and 4 bases from J, the gap between germline ends came to 8 bases. This CDR3 has 13 amino acids. DNA for the CDR3: TGCAGTGCTAGATCAGGCTTTAATGAAAAACTGTTTTTT. Its translation is CSARSGFNEKLFF.

The chain employs TRBV7-3 and TRBJ2-1; D uncertain. CDR1 SGHTA and CDR2 FQGTGA come from the germline V gene. The V and J ends lost 5 bases and 0 bases respectively, with 11 bases between them. The CDR3 loop spans 15 amino acids. CDR3 coding DNA: TGTGCCAGCAGCCCCTGGCGGAGCTCCTACAATGAGCAGTTCTTC. It is translated as CASSPWRSSYNEQFF.

This clonotype was seen ten or more times. This chain uses TRBV20-1 with TRBJ2-7; TRBD2 agrees at 10 bases. This CDR3 has 15 residues. Germline assignment: CDR1 DFQATT and CDR2 SNEGSKA (reference sequence). The J segment lost 0 bases and the V segment lost 3 bases, leaving 5 bases of the junction unmatched. The CDR3 sequence is CSARRTSGVSYEQYF. The CDR3 coding sequence is TGCAGTGCTAGGCGAACTAGCGGGGTCTCCTACGAGCAGTACTTC.

This clonotype was counted only a few times. The CDR3 is CASSLDSGIQETQYF. CDR3 bases: TGCGCCAGCAGCTTGGATTCCGGCATTCAAGAGACCCAGTACTTC. The gene calls are TRBV5-1 and TRBJ2-5; D remains unclear. Germline CDR1 SGHRS, CDR2 YFSETQ. The V and J ends lost 0 bases and 2 bases respectively, with 11 bases between them. This CDR3 spans 15 amino acids.

This clonotype was observed a handful of times. The chain couples TRBV11-2 to TRBJ1-4, with 9 nucleotides matching TRBD1. This CDR3 comprises 15 residues. Germline V gene sequence: CDR1 SGHAT, CDR2 FQNNGV. Unmatched junction bases numbered 2, after V lost 4 bases and J lost 2 bases. This CDR3 is CASSYGTGTNEKLFF. Written as DNA, the CDR3 is TGTGCCAGCAGCTATGGGACAGGGACTAATGAAAAACTGTTTTTT.

CDR3 in DNA: TGTGCCAGCAGCCTCCCGACTAGCGGGAGCACAGATACGCAGTATTTT. It is translated as CASSLPTSGSTDTQYF. This rearrangement joins TRBV21-1 to TRBJ2-3; the listed D gene, TRBD2, was not tested against the DNA. TRBV21-1 is described as a pseudogene. The CDR3 is made up of 16 amino acids.

The chain is built from TRBV2 and TRBJ1-1; D not certain. Germline V CDR1 and CDR2: SNHLY, FYNNEI. The CDR3 consists of 17 residues. V was trimmed by 0 bases and J by 3 bases, leaving 17 bases between them. CDR3 DNA sequence: TGTGCCAGCAGTGAAGCGCTTTCTGGACCGCTGGACACTGAAGCTTTCTTT. It codes for CASSEALSGPLDTEAFF.

This clonotype was found a few times. The V call is TRBV7-9, the J call TRBJ2-7; D gene uncertain. The CDR3 is 14 amino acids. The germline V and J ends were trimmed by 1 base and 2 bases, with 9 bases remaining between them. CDR1 and CDR2 (germline): SEHNR, FQNEAQ (reference sequence). The CDR3 sequence: CASSLGEGPYEQYF. The CDR3 DNA sequence: TGTGCCAGCAGCTTAGGTGAAGGCCCCTACGAGCAGTACTTC.

This chain connects TRBV5-6 to TRBJ1-2; 10 positions match TRBD1. The CDR3 is 15 amino acids. The V segment lost 1 base and the J segment 2 bases; nucleotides outside the gene matches: 2. CDR1 is SGHDT, CDR2 YYEEEE, per germline. The CDR3 bases are TGTGCCAGCAGCTTGTGGGACAGGGGAAACTATGGCTACACCTTC. Its translation is CASSLWDRGNYGYTF.

This chain connects TRBV7-6 to TRBJ1-1, with D possibly TRBD1 on 5 matching bases. V was cut by 1 base and J by 3 bases, with 9 bases left in between. CDR1 SGHVS and CDR2 FNYEAQ come from the germline V gene. The CDR3 loop spans 14 amino acids. The CDR3 bases are TGTGCCAGCAGCTTAGTGGGGGAGGACACTGAAGCTTTCTTT. It specifies CASSLVGEDTEAFF. The variable domain in full, completed from reference TRBV7-6 and TRBJ1-1, reads GAGVSQSPRYKVTKRGQDVALRCDPISGHVSLYWYRQALGQGPEFLTYFNYEAQQDKSGLPNDRFSAERPEGSISTLTIQRTEQRDSAMYRCASSLVGEDTEAFFGQGTRLTVV.

A few counts support this clonotype. The CDR3 here is CATKRDLAGGGDEQFF. Here the CDR3 DNA reads TGTGCCACCAAACGGGATCTAGCGGGGGGCGGGGATGAGCAGTTCTTC. V and J are TRBV3-1 and TRBJ2-5; 11 positions match TRBD2. The J call is doubtful: the DNA matches TRBJ2-1 better. The CDR3 runs 16 residues. CDR1 is LGHDT and CDR2 is YNNKEL in the germline V gene (reference sequence).